The 23 T cell receptor beta chains below come from one sample, sequenced in a study of CD8+ T cells in alopecia areata. As to treatment: oral pan-JAK inhibitor, 5-10 mg twice daily. cDNA reverse transcribed from extracted RNA served as the sequencing template. The table came from immunoSEQ multiplex PCR; TCRdb's copy has only in-frame clones and leaves some out. The repertoire holds fewer than 350,000 clones, with roughly 60% as singletons. The sample was CD4+ T cells sorted from blood, taken at week 24, from a patient treated with tofacitinib. The origin of the receptors is a human donor with alopecia areata.

This chain uses TRBV9 with TRBJ2-7, with 8 bases aligning to TRBD1. Germline lookup yields CDR1 SGDLS and CDR2 YYNGEE. The CDR3 has 14 residues. Trimming at V came to 0 bases and at J to 4 bases, leaving 3 bases not matched to a gene. In DNA form, the CDR3 reads TGTGCCAGCAGCGTAGCAGGGGGCGAATACGAGCAGTACTTC. Residues: CASSVAGGEYEQYF.

The chain uses TRBV7-2 and TRBJ2-5; D is unclear. V was cut by 5 bases and J by 3 bases, with 7 bases left in between. CDR3 size: 12 residues. Germline CDR1 SGHTA, CDR2 FQGNSA. This chain's CDR3 is CASSRMKETQYF. The DNA for the CDR3 is TGTGCCAGCAGCCGAATGAAAGAGACCCAGTACTTC.

V is TRBV2 and J is TRBJ1-1; no definite D call. Germline V lookup: CDR1 SNHLY, CDR2 FYNNEI. Trimming cost V 4 bases and J 1 base, with 7 bases left between them. The CDR3 is 13 amino acids. The CDR3 coding sequence is TGTGCCAGCAGTGGTACCCCGAACACTGAAGCTTTCTTT. This gives the protein CASSGTPNTEAFF.

The chain employs TRBV7-3 and TRBJ2-1; D remains unclear. This CDR3 has 13 residues. Trimming removed 2 bases at V and 2 bases at J, with 4 bases between. Germline-derived CDR1 and CDR2 are SGHTA and FQGTGA. This CDR3 is CASSLATYNEQFF. The CDR3 DNA reads TGTGCCAGCAGCTTAGCCACCTACAATGAGCAGTTCTTC.

This clone was counted between two and nine times. V gene TRBV19 combines with J gene TRBJ1-1; no clear D gene. Germline V gives CDR1 LNHDA, CDR2 SQIVND (reference sequence). Trimming shortened V by 2 bases and J by 0 bases, and 7 bases separated the two germline ends. CDR3 size: 14 residues. As DNA, the CDR3 is TGTGCCAGTAGTATAAGGGAAATGAACACTGAAGCTTTCTTT. Translating gives CASSIREMNTEAFF.

The rearrangement joins TRBV30 to TRBJ1-1; D might be TRBD1 (5 bases). This CDR3 region has 13 residues. Germline assignment: CDR1 GTSNPN and CDR2 SVGIG (reference sequence). Trimming took 5 bases from V and 8 from J, leaving 18 bases between them. The CDR3: CAWRHSGAAEAFF. CDR3 nucleotide sequence: TGTGCCTGGCGCCACTCCGGGGCAGCGGAAGCTTTCTTT.

This clone was picked up one time. This chain joins TRBV6-5 and TRBJ1-2; 9 bases line up with TRBD1. This CDR3 is 16 amino acids long. V was clipped by 3 bases and J by 5 bases; unmatched bases: 10. Germline V CDR1 and CDR2: MNHEY, SVGAGI. The chain's CDR3 is CASSYPTGGGQYGYTF. DNA for the CDR3: TGTGCCAGCAGTTATCCAACAGGGGGCGGGCAGTATGGCTACACCTTC.

This clone was seen a handful of times. The chain uses TRBV28 and TRBJ1-2, with 7 bases lining up with TRBD1. Trimming took 2 bases from V and 0 from J; bases not matched to a gene: 3. This CDR3 has 15 amino acids. Germline V gene data show CDR1 as MDHEN and CDR2 as SYDVKM. CDR3 bases: TGTGCCAGCAGTTTACCGACAGGGTCTAACTATGGCTACACCTTC. Its protein product is CASSLPTGSNYGYTF.

This clone was observed a single time. V usage is TRBV5-1 and J usage is TRBJ2-2; D is ambiguous. Germline V gene lookup returns CDR1 SGHRS and CDR2 YFSETQ. This CDR3 comprises 14 residues. Trimming took 0 bases from V and 3 from J, leaving 6 bases between them. The CDR3 loop is CASSLEAYTGELFF. The CDR3 DNA reads TGCGCCAGCAGCTTGGAAGCCTACACCGGGGAGCTGTTTTTT.

This sequence joins TRBV5-1 and TRBJ1-1; TRBD1 matches at 7 bases. This CDR3 comprises 15 residues. With V trimmed by 0 bases and J by 7 bases, 9 bases remained unmatched. Per germline, CDR1 SGHRS and CDR2 YFSETQ. CDR3 coding DNA: TGCGCCAGCAGCTTGGGGTTAGGGGGCGGCAATGAAGCTTTCTTT. Its protein product is CASSLGLGGGNEAFF.

The CDR3 is CAISGIGQGANTQYF. As DNA, the CDR3 is TGTGCCATTTCCGGAATCGGACAGGGGGCTAATACGCAGTATTTT. This sequence joins TRBV6-1 and TRBJ2-3; 11 positions agree with TRBD1. Trimming took 10 bases from V and 7 from J; bases not matched to a gene: 13. The CDR3 runs to 15 residues. From germline, CDR1 is MNHNS and CDR2 SASEGT.

The sample holds a few counts of this clone. At the DNA level, this CDR3 is encoded by other sequences in the same sample as well. The chain combines TRBV30 with TRBJ1-1, with 8 bases lining up with TRBD1. The CDR3 contains 13 residues. The junction had 2 bases not matched to a gene; V was cut back by 0 bases and J by 5 bases. Germline V gene lookup returns CDR1 GTSNPN and CDR2 SVGIG (reference sequence). DNA for the CDR3: TGTGCCTGGAGTGTAAGGACAGGGACTGAAGCTTTCTTT. This sequence encodes CAWSVRTGTEAFF.

CDR3 nucleotides: TGTGCCAGCAGCTTCCGGGGCACAGATACGCAGTATTTT. It specifies CASSFRGTDTQYF. The chain employs TRBV13 and TRBJ2-3; no firm D call. Germline V gene data show CDR1 as PRHDT and CDR2 as FYEKMQ (reference sequence). V lost 3 bases, J lost 1 base, and 5 bases lay in between. The CDR3 has 13 amino acids.

The sample holds a few counts of this clone. V usage is TRBV7-9 and J usage is TRBJ2-3; the D gene is possibly TRBD1 (5 bases). V shed 2 bases and J shed 9 bases, with 9 bases lying between them. This CDR3 region has 12 residues. In germline, CDR1 is SEHNR, CDR2 FQNEAQ (reference sequence). The CDR3 is CASSLPQATQYF. CDR3 bases: TGTGCCAGCAGCTTACCACAGGCAACGCAGTATTTT.

V is TRBV29-1 and J is TRBJ2-5; D is possibly TRBD2 (5 bases). There are 13 residues in the CDR3. V lost 6 bases and J lost 2, with 13 bases in between. The germline CDR1 and CDR2 sequences are SQVTM and ANQGSEA. DNA for the CDR3: TGCAGCGTCTCGCCCTTAGCGCAAGAGACCCAGTACTTC. It translates to CSVSPLAQETQYF.

The chain has TRBV7-8 and TRBJ1-2; TRBD1 matches 8 bases. This CDR3 is 13 amino acids long. The germline CDR1 and CDR2 sequences are SGHVS and FQNEAQ. The ends lost 6 bases at V and 5 bases at J; junction bases unmatched: 5. This chain's CDR3 is CASRGQEVYGYTF. The CDR3 DNA reads TGTGCCAGCAGGGGACAGGAGGTTTATGGCTACACCTTC.

This chain joins TRBV12-5 and TRBJ1-1, with no clear D. V was trimmed by 1 base and J by 5 bases, leaving 11 bases between them. This CDR3 contains 14 residues. The V gene's germline CDR1 is LGHNT and CDR2 FRNRAP. CDR3 sequence: CASGLAAWRTEAFF. The CDR3 nucleotides are TGTGCTAGTGGTTTGGCAGCCTGGAGGACTGAAGCTTTCTTT.

The table lists this clone with a few counts. This chain joins TRBV7-3 and TRBJ1-6; D is uncertain. The CDR3 is made up of 16 amino acids. V lost 4 bases and J 7 bases, leaving 17 bases between the germline ends. Germline CDR1 is SGHTA and CDR2 is FQGTGA. The CDR3 DNA follows: TGTGCCAGCAGCTCTAGGGCCCGGAGGGCGAATTCACCCCTCCACTTT. Translating it yields CASSSRARRANSPLHF.

This clone was recorded a few times. CDR3 amino acids: CASSLTFGTHHSPLHF. The DNA for the CDR3 is TGTGCCAGCAGCTTAACGTTCGGGACCCACCATTCACCCCTCCACTTT. V is TRBV7-9 and J is TRBJ1-6; perhaps TRBD1 as D (5 bases). Trimming left V 2 bases short and J 8 bases short, with 16 bases between. Germline V gives CDR1 SEHNR, CDR2 FQNEAQ (reference sequence). This CDR3 contains 16 residues.

The chain recombines TRBV5-1 with TRBJ2-3; the D gene is possibly TRBD2 (5 bases). In germline, CDR1 is SGHRS, CDR2 YFSETQ. The CDR3 loop spans 15 amino acids. V shed 0 bases and J shed 4 bases, with 12 bases lying between them. The chain's CDR3 is CASSLEGLGADTQYF. The CDR3 DNA reads TGCGCCAGCAGCTTGGAAGGACTCGGGGCAGATACGCAGTATTTT.

This rearrangement joins TRBV30 to TRBJ1-2; a weak D match, TRBD1 (5 bases). The germline V gene encodes CDR1 GTSNPN and CDR2 SVGIG (reference sequence). CDR3 length equals 11 residues. CDR3 in DNA: TGTGTCTGCGGGGGAGTCTATGGCTACACCTTC. Its protein is CVCGGVYGYTF. The full variable domain, in which reference TRBV30 and TRBJ1-2 provide the parts outside the CDR3, is SQTIHQWPATLVQPVGSPLSLECTVEGTSNPNLYWYRQAAGRGLQLLFYSVGIGQISSEVPQNLSASRPQDRQFILSSKKLLLSDSGFYLCVCGGVYGYTFGSGTRLTVV.

This clone was seen a handful of times. This chain uses TRBV30 with TRBJ2-7, with a weak D call TRBD1 (5 bases). The V end lost 2 bases, the J end lost 9 bases, and 11 bases lay between the germline ends. Germline CDR1 is GTSNPN and CDR2 is SVGIG (reference sequence). The CDR3 spans 11 residues. The chain's CDR3 is CAWSPIQGQYF. The CDR3 DNA reads as TGTGCCTGGAGTCCCATTCAGGGGCAGTACTTC.

This clone was seen a few times. V gene TRBV7-9 combines with J gene TRBJ2-5; D is unresolved. This CDR3 is built from 13 residues. Germline V lookup: CDR1 SEHNR, CDR2 FQNEAQ (reference sequence). Trimming stripped 5 bases from V and 2 bases from J, with 9 bases between. CDR3 nucleotide sequence: TGTGCCAGCAGCCAAAGTCCTCAAGAGACCCAGTACTTC. Translated: CASSQSPQETQYF. The whole variable domain, remainder taken from reference TRBV7-9 and TRBJ2-5, is DTGVSQNPRHKITKRGQNVTFRCDPISEHNRLYWYRQTLGQGPEFLTYFQNEAQLEKSRLLSDRFSAERPKGSFSTLEIQRTEQGDSAMYLCASSQSPQETQYFGPGTRLLVL.